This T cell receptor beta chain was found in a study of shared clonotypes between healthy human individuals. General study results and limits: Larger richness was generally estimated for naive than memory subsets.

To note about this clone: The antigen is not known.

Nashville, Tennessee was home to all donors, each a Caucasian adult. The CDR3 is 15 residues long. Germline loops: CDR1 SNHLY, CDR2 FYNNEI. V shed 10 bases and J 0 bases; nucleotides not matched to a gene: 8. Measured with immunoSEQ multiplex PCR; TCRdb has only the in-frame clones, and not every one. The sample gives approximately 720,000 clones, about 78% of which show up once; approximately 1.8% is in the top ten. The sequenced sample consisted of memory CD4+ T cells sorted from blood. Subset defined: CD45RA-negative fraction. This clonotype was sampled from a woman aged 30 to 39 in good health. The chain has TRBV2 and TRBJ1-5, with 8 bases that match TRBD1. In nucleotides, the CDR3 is TGTGCCACCGCTGACAGGGGCAATAGCAATCAGCCCCAGCATTTT. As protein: CATADRGNSNQPQHF.